One sample yielded the 27 T cell receptor beta chains listed below, sequenced in a study of T cell repertoires in cytomegalovirus infection. A single record per CDR3 protein comes from TCRdb applying MiXCR to the reads. The sample includes fewer than 950,000 distinct CDR3 sequences, 32% of them seen just once. These receptors' targets are unknown. The input for sequencing was cultured CD8+ T cells from PBMCs, taken from culture after CMV antigen stimulation. These receptors came from a human donor in good health (CMV status not recorded). Some clones in this sample may be carry-over from other donors' samples.

This clonotype was seen a handful of times. The CDR3 loop is CAIFRGESGQDTQYF. The CDR3 DNA reads as TGTGCCATCTTCCGAGGGGAGTCTGGTCAAGATACGCAGTATTTT. V usage is TRBV10-3 and J usage is TRBJ2-3; possibly TRBD1 or TRBD2 for D (5 bases each). The CDR3 sequence is 15 residues long. V dropped 8 bases and J dropped 5 bases, with 20 bases sitting between them. CDR1 is ENHRY, CDR2 SYGVKD, per germline.

Regarding this clonotype: This may be a read error: a much more frequent sequence differs by one nucleotide. The rearrangement links TRBV7-2 to TRBJ1-5; D is unresolved. The CDR3 spans 16 residues. From germline, CDR1 is SGHTA and CDR2 FQGNSA. This CDR3 is CVSSLPSGGFNQPQHF. As DNA, the CDR3 is TGTGTCAGCAGCTTGCCCTCGGGAGGGTTTAATCAGCCCCAGCATTTT. The whole variable domain, filled in from reference TRBV7-2 and TRBJ1-5, reads GAGVSQSPSNKVTEKGKDVELRCDPISGHTALYWYRQSLGQGLEFLIYFQGNSAPDKSGLPSDRFSAERTGGSVSTLTIQRTQQEDSAVYLCVSSLPSGGFNQPQHFGDGTRLSIL.

This clonotype occurred many times. V gene TRBV12-3 or TRBV12-4 combines with J gene TRBJ2-7; D call uncertain. Trimming removed 6 bases at V and 2 bases at J, with 14 bases between. This CDR3 has 14 residues. The CDR3 is CASSLRNTPYEQYF. CDR3 sequence (DNA): TGTGCCAGCAGCCTTCGAAACACCCCCTACGAGCAGTACTTC.

The rearrangement links TRBV11-2 to TRBJ2-6; D unclear. CDR1 SGHAT and CDR2 FQNNGV come from the germline V gene. The V and J ends lost 5 bases and 4 bases respectively, with 12 bases between them. CDR3 length equals 15 residues. The CDR3 DNA follows: TGTGCCAGCAGCGGAACTGAGGTCGGGGCCAACGTCCTGACTTTC. Amino acid sequence: CASSGTEVGANVLTF.

This sequence joins TRBV12-3 or TRBV12-4 and TRBJ2-5, with unresolved D. The ends were cut back, 7 bases at V and 4 bases at J, with 13 bases in the middle. CDR3 length: 13 amino acids. The CDR3, as DNA: TGTGCCAGCAATGGGAAGCCTCGAGAGACCCAGTACTTC. This gives the protein CASNGKPRETQYF.

The chain uses TRBV28 and TRBJ2-5; no clear D. Germline assignment: CDR1 MDHEN and CDR2 SYDVKM. The CDR3 runs to 14 residues. V dropped 0 bases and J dropped 1 base, with 6 bases sitting between them. Written as DNA, the CDR3 is TGTGCCAGCAGTTTATGGGACGGCCAAGAGACCCAGTACTTC. Translated: CASSLWDGQETQYF.

The J gene is TRBJ2-4, the V gene TRBV7-9; 14 positions agree with TRBD2. Germline loops: CDR1 SEHNR, CDR2 FQNEAQ (reference sequence). Unmatched junction bases numbered 12, after V lost 3 bases and J lost 8 bases. The CDR3 extends over 18 amino acids. The CDR3 spells CASSFRTSGGQPRDIQYF. CDR3 coding DNA: TGTGCCAGCAGCTTCAGGACTAGCGGGGGGCAGCCTAGGGACATTCAGTACTTC.

In this sample, this clonotype turned up a few times. The V call is TRBV27, the J call TRBJ1-1; no firm D call. The CDR3 consists of 12 residues. Germline V lookup: CDR1 MNHEY, CDR2 SMNVEV (reference sequence). V was cut by 4 bases and J by 6 bases, with 9 bases left in between. The CDR3 loop is CASSSPEAEAFF. The CDR3 coding sequence is TGTGCCAGCAGTTCTCCAGAGGCTGAAGCTTTCTTT.

V is TRBV29-1 and J is TRBJ2-1, with D possibly being TRBD1 (5 bases). V shed 6 bases and J shed 6 bases, with 18 bases lying between them. CDR1 is SQVTM, CDR2 ANQGSEA, per germline. The CDR3 has 14 amino acids. The CDR3 protein is CSVRPTDPRNEQFF. For the CDR3, the DNA is TGCAGCGTCCGCCCGACAGATCCCCGCAATGAGCAGTTCTTC.

This clonotype occurred many times. The chain is built from TRBV7-2 and TRBJ2-2, with 8 nucleotides matching TRBD2. Germline assignment: CDR1 SGHTA and CDR2 FQGNSA. The CDR3 is 16 amino acids. Trimming took 6 bases from V and 4 from J; bases not matched to a gene: 10. CDR3 coding DNA: TGTGCCAGCAGAGGGGGGCTAGCGGGCCGCACCGGGGAGCTGTTTTTT. This encodes CASRGGLAGRTGELFF.

Many counts were recorded for this clonotype. The V call is TRBV7-2, the J call TRBJ2-7; TRBD1 matches 9 bases. Per the germline V gene, CDR1 is SGHTA and CDR2 is FQGNSA. With V trimmed by 5 bases and J by 3 bases, 5 bases remained unmatched. This CDR3 comprises 14 residues. The CDR3 spells CASSPGTGLYEQYF. The CDR3 DNA follows: TGTGCCAGCAGCCCTGGGACAGGGCTCTACGAGCAGTACTTC.

This clonotype was counted ten times or more. The gene calls are TRBV19 and TRBJ2-1; a possible D gene is TRBD2 (6 bases). The V gene lost 6 bases and the J gene lost 1 base, with 13 bases spanning the gap. The germline V gene has CDR1 LNHDA and CDR2 SQIVND (reference sequence). The CDR3 has 15 amino acids. The CDR3 DNA reads TGTGCCAGTAGCCTGGGGCGGGGATCCTACAATGAGCAGTTCTTC. It is translated as CASSLGRGSYNEQFF.

This clonotype was observed at least ten times. The V call is TRBV7-2, the J call TRBJ2-3; D is perhaps TRBD1 or TRBD2 (7 bases each). This CDR3 is 17 amino acids long. With 5 bases removed from V and 4 bases from J, the gap between germline ends came to 22 bases. The germline V gene encodes CDR1 SGHTA and CDR2 FQGNSA. CDR3 coding DNA: TGTGCCAGCAGCGAAACCTTACTAGCAGGGGGGGCAGATACGCAGTATTTT. Its protein is CASSETLLAGGADTQYF. Complete variable domain (other parts from reference TRBV7-2 and TRBJ2-3): GAGVSQSPSNKVTEKGKDVELRCDPISGHTALYWYRQSLGQGLEFLIYFQGNSAPDKSGLPSDRFSAERTGGSVSTLTIQRTQQEDSAVYLCASSETLLAGGADTQYFGPGTRLTVL.

Details on this clonotype: A much larger clone lies a single base off, so this may be a read error. Because the CDR3 is missing its conserved closing phenylalanine or tryptophan, this is likely a read error. V is TRBV7-2 and J is TRBJ2-3; a weak D match, TRBD2 (5 bases). This CDR3 comprises 17 residues. From germline, CDR1 is SGHTA and CDR2 FQGNSA. The germline V and J ends were trimmed by 0 bases and 7 bases, with 20 bases remaining between them. CDR3 sequence (DNA): TGTGCCAGCAGCTTAGCGTCCCTAGCAAGTGATCCGCATACGCAGTATTCT. As protein: CASSLASLASDPHTQYS.

The chain recombines TRBV19 with TRBJ1-5; a weak D match, TRBD1 (5 bases). There are 15 residues in the CDR3. Germline V gives CDR1 LNHDA, CDR2 SQIVND (reference sequence). The V end was cut by 0 bases, the J end by 1 base, with 7 bases between. The CDR3 DNA follows: TGTGCCAGTAGTATAGACGACAGAAGCAATCAGCCCCAGCATTTT. Protein sequence: CASSIDDRSNQPQHF.

There are many counts of this clonotype. V and J are TRBV18 and TRBJ1-2, with unresolved D. The CDR3 runs to 14 residues. Germline values: CDR1 KGHSH, CDR2 LQKENI. The V end was cut by 0 bases, the J end by 3 bases, with 8 bases between. As DNA, the CDR3 is TGTGCCAGCTCACCACCGTTACCCCACTATGGCTACACCTTC. Residues: CASSPPLPHYGYTF.

This clonotype was counted between two and nine times. The chain uses TRBV6-5 and TRBJ1-1, with 7 bases lining up with TRBD1. Germline lookup yields CDR1 MNHEY and CDR2 SVGAGI. The CDR3 runs 16 residues. The junction had 15 bases not matched to a gene; V was cut back by 6 bases and J by 5 bases. The CDR3 region is CASSPGQEPSVTEAFF. The CDR3 coding sequence is TGTGCCAGCAGCCCCGGACAGGAGCCTTCAGTTACTGAAGCTTTCTTT.

V gene TRBV6-9 combines with J gene TRBJ2-3; D not certain. From germline, CDR1 is MNHGY and CDR2 SVAAGI. Trimming cost V 11 bases and J 2 bases, with 2 bases left between them. The CDR3 is 9 amino acids. The CDR3 region is CAATDTQYF. The CDR3 coding sequence is TGTGCCGCCACAGATACGCAGTATTTT.

In its sample, this clonotype was seen a few times. The rearrangement joins TRBV4-2 to TRBJ2-7, with TRBD2 matching over 9 bases. V was pared by 1 base and J by 0 bases, with 4 bases of the junction left unmatched. CDR1 and CDR2 from the germline V gene are LGHNA and YNFKEQ. CDR3 size: 16 residues. The chain's CDR3 is CASSQVGTSHSYEQYF. The DNA of the CDR3 is TGTGCCAGCAGCCAAGTGGGGACTAGCCACTCCTACGAGCAGTACTTC.

This clonotype has more than one count but fewer than ten. This chain links TRBV12-3 or TRBV12-4 with TRBJ1-2; tentative D call: TRBD1 (6 bases). CDR3 length equals 14 residues. Trimming removed 6 bases at V and 0 bases at J, with 11 bases between. The CDR3 sequence: CASRLGTSNYGYTF. DNA for the CDR3: TGTGCCAGCAGATTGGGGACATCTAACTATGGCTACACCTTC.

The chain carries TRBV6-1 and TRBJ2-1; D tentatively fits TRBD1 or TRBD2 (5 bases each). CDR1 is MNHNS and CDR2 is SASEGT in the germline V gene. The V and J ends lost 1 base and 4 bases respectively, with 14 bases between them. CDR3 length: 16 residues. CDR3 sequence reads: CASSEVSEGSYNEQFF. The CDR3 coding sequence is TGTGCCAGCAGTGAAGTCTCCGAGGGGTCTTACAATGAGCAGTTCTTC.

This chain links TRBV19 with TRBJ1-5, with 10 bases aligning to TRBD1. This CDR3 has 20 amino acids. Germline-derived CDR1 and CDR2 are LNHDA and SQIVND (reference sequence). With 5 bases clipped from V and 1 base from J, the junction kept 17 bases outside the gene matches. CDR3 in amino acids: CASSGIPGQGSFLSNQPQHF. CDR3 coding DNA: TGTGCCAGTAGTGGTATTCCGGGACAGGGGAGTTTTTTAAGCAATCAGCCCCAGCATTTT.

A few counts support this clonotype. The chain couples TRBV14 to TRBJ2-1, with 8 positions matching TRBD1. J gave up 3 bases and V 3 bases, and 4 bases lay outside the gene matches. The CDR3 is made up of 15 amino acids. Germline loops: CDR1 SGHDN, CDR2 FVKESK. In DNA form, the CDR3 reads TGTGCCAGCAGCCAGCGGGACAGGCTCTACAATGAGCAGTTCTTC. Amino acid sequence: CASSQRDRLYNEQFF.

CDR3 in amino acids: CASSLPHRGGETQYF. CDR3 nucleotide sequence: TGTGCCAGCAGTTTACCCCACAGGGGAGGTGAGACCCAGTACTTC. The chain combines TRBV28 with TRBJ2-5; TRBD1 might be the D (7 bases). Germline V lookup: CDR1 MDHEN, CDR2 SYDVKM. Between the trimmed V and J ends, which lost 2 bases and 5 bases, there was a span of 15 bases. CDR3 length: 15 residues.

The genes are TRBV5-5 and TRBJ1-4, with TRBD1 as a possible D gene (5 bases). The CDR3 extends over 18 amino acids. Per germline, CDR1 SGHKS and CDR2 YYEKEE (reference sequence). The V gene lost 0 bases and the J gene lost 0 bases, with 15 bases spanning the gap. Written as DNA, the CDR3 is TGTGCCAGCAGCTTGGCCCTCAGGGACTTCGCAACTAATGAAAAACTGTTTTTT. Its translation: CASSLALRDFATNEKLFF.

This clonotype occurred a few times. The chain couples TRBV19 to TRBJ2-7; D may be TRBD2 (7 bases). CDR1 and CDR2 (germline): LNHDA, SQIVND (reference sequence). Trimming pared 7 bases from V and 1 base from J, leaving 20 bases between. This CDR3 spans 16 amino acids. CDR3 sequence: CASTPWGGWPSYEQYF. CDR3 nucleotides: TGTGCCAGTACTCCATGGGGGGGCTGGCCTTCCTACGAGCAGTACTTC. The full variable domain, completed using reference TRBV19 and TRBJ2-7, is DGGITQSPKYLFRKEGQNVTLSCEQNLNHDAMYWYRQDPGQGLRLIYYSQIVNDFQKGDIAEGYSVSREKKESFPLTVTSAQKNPTAFYLCASTPWGGWPSYEQYFGPGTRLTVT.

This clonotype was observed a few times. The chain couples TRBV5-1 to TRBJ1-1; no reliable D call. Germline assignment: CDR1 SGHRS and CDR2 YFSETQ. The germline V and J ends were trimmed by 4 bases and 1 base, with 11 bases remaining between them. CDR3 size: 14 residues. The CDR3 region is CASSGAKGNTEAFF. The CDR3 DNA reads as TGCGCCAGCAGCGGAGCCAAAGGGAACACTGAAGCTTTCTTT. Using reference TRBV5-1 and TRBJ1-1 for the parts outside the CDR3, the full variable domain is KAGVTQTPRYLIKTRGQQVTLSCSPISGHRSVSWYQQTPGQGLQFLFEYFSETQRNKGNFPGRFSGRQFSNSRSEMNVSTLELGDSALYLCASSGAKGNTEAFFGQGTRLTVV.